The entry that follows covers one T cell receptor beta chain sequence. This clone was seen only once. What antigen it recognizes has not been identified. No base-level quality is on record; no much larger clone is a single base apart. The CDR3 runs 12 residues from the cysteine to the phenylalanine. Only the CDR3 DNA is retained, 36 bases long and in frame from the first base. Sequences SGHVS (CDR1) and FNYEAQ (CDR2) are obtained from the germline V gene. The germline ends are 9 bases apart after V is trimmed by 5 bases and J by 5 bases. The data were taken from a study of a mutant IDH1 vaccine in newly diagnosed glioma (dated by TCRdb to 2020 to 2022). Context from the whole study: Eight vaccinations were administered to patients in weeks 1, 3, 5, 7, 11, 15, 19 and 23, corresponding to visits V03 through V10. Vaccination started 4-6 weeks after radiotherapy alone, or was given together with temozolomide cycles in the groups whose treatment included chemotherapy. Of the 25 to 35 patients who were treated, about 62% were male and around 40% were female, and the mean age was around 40 years. Before enrollment, patients had received standard therapy of radiotherapy alone, temozolomide alone, or radiochemotherapy with temozolomide; most received the combination. Peripheral blood samples were drawn at six visits, namely V03 (baseline), V05, V07, V10, V12 and V13. For exploratory analyses, longitudinal TCRB deep sequencing was carried out in under 30 treated patients wherever samples were available. Overall study results and their limits: Pseudoprogression seemed to be unrelated to changes in the top peripheral T cell clonotypes found by TCRB sequencing. It was noted by the authors that analyses of patient blood samples could not be reproduced owing to sample limitations. Selection of PBMC samples for TCRB deep sequencing was based on availability. Immune responses induced by the vaccine were seen in around 94% of patients across multiple MHC alleles.

Receptor amplification or capture employed the immunoSEQ multiplex PCR assay. Following the manufacturer's protocol, the hsTCRB Kit was used to amplify rearranged TCR beta chain sequences. An Illumina MiSeq was used to sequence the TCRB libraries. Processing in the source paper ran as follows. The proprietary platform of the kit vendor was used for demultiplexing, trimming and gene mapping. Drawn from immuneACCESS, this table holds only the in-frame rearrangements with V and J called that TCRdb kept. Clones are partly lost; checked studies trace under half to an unresolved V gene and leave the rest unexplained. V, J and clone size are taken as reported in that table, and D and trimming were inferred from the DNA itself. The sample table contains tens of thousands of clones; only one count was recorded for 80% of them. Approximately 5.9% of the sample comes from the top ten. This specimen's time point label, interpreted: week 11, during vaccination. Every vaccine dose consisted of 300 ug of a 20-mer mutant IDH1 peptide in Montanide, administered subcutaneously together with topical imiquimod. The donors had newly diagnosed IDH1-mutant astrocytomas of WHO grade 3 or 4 that showed loss of nuclear ATRX. The samples were drawn from NOA16, a multicentre, single-arm, open-label phase I trial in Germany that tested a mutant IDH1 peptide vaccine in humans for the first time. Genomic DNA for TCRB sequencing was isolated from EDTA blood with the DNeasy Blood and Tissue Kit.

Source: PBMCs, taken from a glioma patient whose treatment included an IDH1 peptide vaccine. The sequence links TRBV7-6 to TRBJ2-5, with no reliable assignment of the D segment. This TCR was recovered from a man aged 45-60 years with glioma. Here is the DNA: TGTGCCAGCAGCCAAGGGCGGGAGACCCAGTACTTC. Its coded protein is CASSQGRETQYF. Beyond the CDR3, the reference TRBV7-6 and TRBJ2-5 genes provide the residues; the full variable domain reads: GAGVSQSPRYKVTKRGQDVALRCDPISGHVSLYWYRQALGQGPEFLTYFNYEAQQDKSGLPNDRFSAERPEGSISTLTIQRTEQRDSAMYRCASSQGRETQYFGPGTRLLVL.